This T cell receptor beta chain is from a study of PD-L1 blockade in urothelial cancer. Study-wide context: The study started patients on atezolizumab around 2014, giving 1,200 mg intravenously every 3 weeks. Across blood samples, T cells had a median count of approximately 140,000. Blood was tested 3 weeks (second dose) and 6 weeks into treatment. Prior chemotherapy regimens per patient numbered 0 to 3.

Deletions cut 4 bases from V and 6 bases from J, with 10 bases between. The CDR3 runs 13 residues. The germline CDR1 and CDR2 sequences are SGHRS and YFSETQ. Time point defined: pretreatment peripheral blood. Generated by immunoSEQ multiplex PCR, the TCRdb table keeps only in-frame clones and is missing some. The data contain roughly 90,000 clones, roughly 90% of them singletons. The clonotype originates from a woman at least 80 years old with urothelial cancer. The sample here was PBMCs, taken around atezolizumab (anti-PD-L1) treatment. The rearrangement uses TRBV5-1 and TRBJ2-2, with a tentative D call TRBD1 (6 bases). The CDR3 DNA reads as TGCGCCAGCAGCCGCAGGGGTGCCGGGGAGCTGTTTTTT. It specifies CASSRRGAGELFF.